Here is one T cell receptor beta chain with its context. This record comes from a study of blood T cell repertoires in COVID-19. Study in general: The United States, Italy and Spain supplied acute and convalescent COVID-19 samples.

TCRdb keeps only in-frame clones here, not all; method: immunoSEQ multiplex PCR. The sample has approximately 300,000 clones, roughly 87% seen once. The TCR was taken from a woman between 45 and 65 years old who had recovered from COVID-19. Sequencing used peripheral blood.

CDR3 bases: TGTGCCAGCAGTTTATACGGGGGAAGTGGCTACACCTTC. This codes for CASSLYGGSGYTF. The chain employs TRBV12-3 or TRBV12-4 and TRBJ1-2; possible D gene TRBD1, 5 bases. The CDR3 is 13 amino acids. The V end was cut by 2 bases, the J end by 7 bases, with 11 bases between.